A selection of T cell receptor beta chains follows, all from one sample in a study of cytomegalovirus exposure and HLA in healthy donors. Profiled with immunoSEQ multiplex PCR; TCRdb holds only in-frame clones, not every one. The sample's table shows 150,000 or so clones. Input material: PBMCs. The receptors were gathered from a woman in her fifties or sixties in good health and CMV-seronegative. CDR3s include the opening cysteine and the closing phenylalanine or tryptophan. A D gene is named only where the DNA matches it firmly.

d_gene: NA
v_gene: TRBV12-5
len: 13
j_gene: TRBJ2-5
CDR3aa: CASALRDTETQYF
CDR3nt: TGTGCTAGTGCCCTGCGAGACACGGAGACCCAGTACTTC

d_gene: NA
v_gene: TRBV28
len: 15
j_gene: TRBJ2-3
CDR3aa: CASSLWKAGSDTQYF
CDR3nt: TGTGCCAGCAGTTTGTGGAAGGCGGGCTCCGATACGCAGTATTTT

d_gene: TRBD2
v_gene: TRBV28
len: 15
j_gene: TRBJ2-3
CDR3aa: CASSFPSGGLDTQYF
CDR3nt: TGTGCCAGCAGTTTTCCTAGCGGGGGTTTGGATACGCAGTATTTT

d_gene: NA
v_gene: TRBV20-1
len: 11
j_gene: TRBJ2-7
CDR3aa: CSALSSYEQYF
CDR3nt: TGCAGTGCTCTGAGCTCCTACGAGCAGTACTTC

d_gene: TRBD2
v_gene: TRBV9
len: 15
j_gene: TRBJ2-2
CDR3aa: CASSVNSGGTGELFF
CDR3nt: TGTGCCAGCAGCGTAAATTCGGGGGGCACCGGGGAGCTGTTTTTT

d_gene: NA
v_gene: TRBV29-1
len: 12
j_gene: TRBJ1-2
CDR3aa: CSVENRNYGYTF
CDR3nt: TGCAGCGTTGAAAACAGGAACTATGGCTACACCTTC

d_gene: NA
v_gene: TRBV6-5
len: 14
j_gene: TRBJ2-7
CDR3aa: CASSYGAGWDEQYF
CDR3nt: TGTGCCAGCAGTTACGGGGCAGGGTGGGACGAGCAGTACTTC

d_gene: TRBD2
v_gene: TRBV11-1
len: 14
j_gene: TRBJ2-1
CDR3aa: CASSLAGGYNEQFF
CDR3nt: TGTGCCAGCAGCTTAGCGGGGGGGTACAATGAGCAGTTCTTC

d_gene: TRBD1
v_gene: TRBV4-2
len: 16
j_gene: TRBJ1-4
CDR3aa: CASSQDSRDSREKLFF
CDR3nt: TGTGCCAGCAGCCAAGACTCCCGGGACAGTCGAGAAAAACTGTTTTTT

d_gene: NA
v_gene: TRBV4-2
len: 15
j_gene: TRBJ1-1
CDR3aa: CASSQEFTGRTEAFF
CDR3nt: TGTGCCAGCAGCCAAGAATTTACAGGGCGGACTGAAGCTTTCTTT

d_gene: TRBD1
v_gene: TRBV5-1
len: 15
j_gene: TRBJ1-4
CDR3aa: CASSLETGVNEKLFF
CDR3nt: TGCGCCAGCAGCTTGGAGACAGGGGTAAATGAAAAACTGTTTTTT

d_gene: TRBD1
v_gene: TRBV10-3
len: 15
j_gene: TRBJ2-3
CDR3aa: CAISPDRGSTDTQYF
CDR3nt: TGTGCCATTTCCCCCGACAGGGGAAGCACAGATACGCAGTATTTT

d_gene: NA
v_gene: TRBV14
len: 14
j_gene: TRBJ2-5
CDR3aa: CASSPGGAVPNQYF
CDR3nt: TGTGCCAGCAGCCCTGGAGGAGCGGTCCCGAACCAGTACTTC

d_gene: TRBD1
v_gene: TRBV7-9
len: 19
j_gene: TRBJ1-6
CDR3aa: CASSQGDRGQDSYNSPLHF
CDR3nt: TGTGCCAGCAGCCAAGGGGACAGGGGGCAAGACTCCTATAATTCACCCCTCCACTTT

d_gene: TRBD1
v_gene: TRBV5-4
len: 14
j_gene: TRBJ2-5
CDR3aa: CASSLDRGRETQYF
CDR3nt: TGTGCCAGCAGCTTGGACAGGGGCAGAGAGACCCAGTACTTC

d_gene: NA
v_gene: TRBV7-9
len: 12
j_gene: TRBJ2-3
CDR3aa: CASLLGTDTQYF
CDR3nt: TGTGCCAGCCTATTAGGCACAGATACGCAGTATTTT

d_gene: TRBD2
v_gene: TRBV19
len: 16
j_gene: TRBJ2-7
CDR3aa: CASKPRLAGAFYEQYF
CDR3nt: TGTGCCAGTAAGCCCCGCCTAGCGGGAGCCTTCTACGAGCAGTACTTC

d_gene: NA
v_gene: TRBV7-9
len: 16
j_gene: TRBJ2-3
CDR3aa: CASGSQGGAGTDTQYF
CDR3nt: TGTGCCAGCGGGTCCCAAGGGGGGGCGGGCACAGATACGCAGTATTTT

d_gene: NA
v_gene: TRBV28
len: 16
j_gene: TRBJ2-7
CDR3aa: CASSPNNPWTRWEQYF
CDR3nt: TGTGCCAGCAGCCCCAACAACCCCTGGACACGCTGGGAGCAGTACTTC

d_gene: NA
v_gene: TRBV7-9
len: 14
j_gene: TRBJ2-7
CDR3aa: CASSQSSLGGEQYF
CDR3nt: TGTGCCAGCAGTCAATCATCGTTGGGCGGGGAGCAGTACTTC

d_gene: TRBD1
v_gene: TRBV9
len: 16
j_gene: TRBJ2-5
CDR3aa: CASSAPRTGGGETQYF
CDR3nt: TGTGCCAGCAGCGCACCGCGCACAGGGGGCGGTGAGACCCAGTACTTC

d_gene: TRBD1
v_gene: TRBV5-1
len: 21
j_gene: TRBJ1-6
CDR3aa: CASSSEANRGLRSSYNSPLHF
CDR3nt: TGCGCCAGCAGCTCTGAAGCGAACAGGGGGCTTCGGAGCTCCTATAATTCACCCCTCCACTTT

d_gene: TRBD1
v_gene: TRBV29-1
len: 12
j_gene: TRBJ1-4
CDR3aa: CSGGTVNEKLFF
CDR3nt: TGCAGCGGTGGGACAGTTAATGAAAAACTGTTCTTT

d_gene: TRBD1
v_gene: TRBV9
len: 14
j_gene: TRBJ2-7
CDR3aa: CASSVQGDTYEQYF
CDR3nt: TGTGCCAGCAGCGTACAGGGGGACACGTACGAGCAGTACTTC

d_gene: NA
v_gene: TRBV2
len: 14
j_gene: TRBJ2-5
CDR3aa: CASSEVGAEETQYF
CDR3nt: TGTGCCAGCAGTGAAGTGGGGGCCGAAGAGACCCAGTACTTC

d_gene: NA
v_gene: TRBV13
len: 13
j_gene: TRBJ1-3
CDR3aa: CAAGGSSGNTIYF
CDR3nt: TGTGCAGCGGGGGGCAGCTCTGGAAACACCATATATTTT

d_gene: NA
v_gene: TRBV7-7
len: 11
j_gene: TRBJ1-2
CDR3aa: CASSFLDLLGF
CDR3nt: TGTGCTAGCAGCTTTCTCGACTTGCTTGGGTTC

d_gene: TRBD1
v_gene: TRBV7-7
len: 12
j_gene: TRBJ2-7
CDR3aa: CASSSGGGEQYF
CDR3nt: TGTGCTAGCAGCTCAGGGGGTGGCGAGCAGTACTTC

d_gene: TRBD2
v_gene: TRBV5-6
len: 13
j_gene: TRBJ2-3
CDR3aa: CASSSLAGKAQYF
CDR3nt: TGTGCCAGCAGCTCCTTAGCGGGGAAAGCGCAGTATTTT

d_gene: TRBD1
v_gene: TRBV4-3
len: 15
j_gene: TRBJ2-7
CDR3aa: CASSQAPTGGYEQYF
CDR3nt: TGCGCCAGCAGCCAAGCTCCGACAGGGGGCTACGAGCAGTACTTC

d_gene: NA
v_gene: TRBV6-5
len: 14
j_gene: TRBJ1-1
CDR3aa: CASSHREPVTEAFF
CDR3nt: TGTGCCAGCAGTCACAGGGAACCGGTCACTGAAGCTTTCTTT

d_gene: NA
v_gene: TRBV7-9
len: 16
j_gene: TRBJ2-7
CDR3aa: CASSTASGLFLDEQYF
CDR3nt: TGTGCCAGCAGCACCGCCTCGGGACTGTTTCTGGACGAGCAGTACTTC

d_gene: NA
v_gene: TRBV30
len: 12
j_gene: TRBJ1-2
CDR3aa: CAWGGGTYGYTF
CDR3nt: TGTGCCTGGGGCGGGGGAACCTATGGCTACACCTTC

d_gene: NA
v_gene: TRBV5-1
len: 12
j_gene: TRBJ2-7
CDR3aa: CASSLTAYEQYF
CDR3nt: TGCGCCAGCAGCTTGACAGCTTACGAGCAGTACTTC

d_gene: TRBD1
v_gene: TRBV19
len: 13
j_gene: TRBJ1-1
CDR3aa: CASTRQGGTEAFF
CDR3nt: TGTGCCAGTACTCGACAGGGGGGCACTGAAGCTTTCTTT

d_gene: NA
v_gene: TRBV7-9
len: 12
j_gene: TRBJ1-6
CDR3aa: CASSWEGSPLHF
CDR3nt: TGTGCCAGCAGCTGGGAGGGCTCACCCCTCCACTTT

d_gene: NA
v_gene: TRBV2
len: 14
j_gene: TRBJ1-5
CDR3aa: CASSQGYSNQPQHF
CDR3nt: TGTGCCAGCAGCCAGGGGTATAGCAATCAGCCCCAGCATTTT

d_gene: TRBD1
v_gene: TRBV19
len: 13
j_gene: TRBJ2-5
CDR3aa: CASSLNRGETQYF
CDR3nt: TGTGCCAGTAGCCTTAACAGGGGAGAGACCCAGTACTTC

d_gene: NA
v_gene: TRBV5-6
len: 15
j_gene: TRBJ2-7
CDR3aa: CASSVRDIGSYEQYF
CDR3nt: TGTGCCAGCAGCGTCCGGGACATAGGTTCCTACGAGCAGTACTTC

d_gene: NA
v_gene: TRBV5-1
len: 16
j_gene: TRBJ2-7
CDR3aa: CASSLYLEGGSYEQYF
CDR3nt: TGCGCCAGCAGCTTATATCTTGAAGGCGGATCCTACGAGCAGTACTTC

d_gene: NA
v_gene: TRBV28
len: 12
j_gene: TRBJ1-1
CDR3aa: CASSAAGIEAFF
CDR3nt: TGTGCCAGCAGTGCCGCGGGGATTGAAGCTTTCTTT

d_gene: NA
v_gene: TRBV7-2
len: 15
j_gene: TRBJ2-7
CDR3aa: CASSLVIGQGGEQYF
CDR3nt: TGTGCCAGCAGCTTAGTTATAGGGCAGGGGGGAGAGCAGTACTTC

d_gene: TRBD1
v_gene: TRBV4-1
len: 14
j_gene: TRBJ2-5
CDR3aa: CASSHFAGTGIEYF
CDR3nt: TGCGCCAGCAGCCACTTTGCCGGGACAGGGATTGAGTACTTC

d_gene: TRBD1
v_gene: TRBV9
len: 14
j_gene: TRBJ1-3
CDR3aa: CASSADRAGNTIYF
CDR3nt: TGTGCCAGCAGCGCAGACAGGGCTGGAAACACCATATATTTT

d_gene: NA
v_gene: TRBV27
len: 14
j_gene: TRBJ1-5
CDR3aa: CASSPDRTPRPQHF
CDR3nt: TGTGCCAGCAGTCCCGACAGGACCCCTCGGCCCCAGCATTTT

d_gene: NA
v_gene: TRBV4-1
len: 18
j_gene: TRBJ2-7
CDR3aa: CASSQESPQSGSRYEQYF
CDR3nt: TGCGCCAGCAGCCAAGAAAGTCCCCAGTCCGGGAGTCGGTACGAGCAGTACTTC

d_gene: TRBD1
v_gene: TRBV28
len: 17
j_gene: TRBJ1-2
CDR3aa: CASSLGPTGGLNYGYTF
CDR3nt: TGTGCCAGCAGTTTAGGCCCGACAGGGGGTCTTAACTATGGCTACACCTTC

d_gene: TRBD1
v_gene: TRBV4-2
len: 16
j_gene: TRBJ2-2
CDR3aa: CASSHNRGLVTGELFF
CDR3nt: TGTGCCAGCAGCCATAACAGGGGGCTGGTCACCGGGGAGCTGTTTTTT

d_gene: TRBD1
v_gene: TRBV18
len: 15
j_gene: TRBJ2-3
CDR3aa: CASSPPGGQADTQYF
CDR3nt: TGTGCCAGCTCACCACCAGGGGGCCAAGCAGATACGCAGTATTTT

d_gene: NA
v_gene: TRBV6-6
len: 11
j_gene: TRBJ2-3
CDR3aa: CASRGTDTQYF
CDR3nt: TGTGCCAGCCGAGGTACAGATACGCAGTATTTT